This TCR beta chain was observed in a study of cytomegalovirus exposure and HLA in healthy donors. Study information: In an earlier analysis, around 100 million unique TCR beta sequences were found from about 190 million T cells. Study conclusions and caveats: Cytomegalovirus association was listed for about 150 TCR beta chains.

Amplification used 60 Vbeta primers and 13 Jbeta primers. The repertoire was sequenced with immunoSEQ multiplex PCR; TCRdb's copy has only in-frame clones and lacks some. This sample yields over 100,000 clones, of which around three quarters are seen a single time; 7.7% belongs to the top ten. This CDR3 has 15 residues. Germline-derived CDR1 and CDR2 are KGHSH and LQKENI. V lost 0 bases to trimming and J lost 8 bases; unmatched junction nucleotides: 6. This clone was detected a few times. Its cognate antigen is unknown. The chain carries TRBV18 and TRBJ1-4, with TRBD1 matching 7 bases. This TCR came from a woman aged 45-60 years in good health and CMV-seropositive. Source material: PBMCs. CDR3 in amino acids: CASSPPSQGVEKLFF. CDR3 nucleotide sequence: TGTGCCAGCTCACCACCCAGCCAGGGGGTAGAAAAACTGTTTTTT.